A selection of T cell receptor beta chains follows, all from one sample in a study of shared clonotypes between healthy human individuals. The data were produced by immunoSEQ multiplex PCR, yet TCRdb's version contains in-frame clones alone and is incomplete. The sample shows about 2 million clones, about 95% of them seen only once. Sample: naive CD8+ T cells sorted from blood. The receptors derive from a man between 18 and 35 years old in good health. Each CDR3 is given with its conserved first and last residue. The D gene is left open where the match is weak. Part of the rows lack a size; the others show once, few, many or a class for expanded clones.

CDR3aa,CDR3nt,v_gene,j_gene,abundance,d_gene
CASSDRLAAYEQYF,TGTGCCAGCAGTGATAGACTAGCGGCGTACGAGCAGTACTTC,TRBV6-1,TRBJ2-7,.,TRBD2
CASSVTSGRDITDTQYF,TGCGCCAGCAGTGTAACTAGCGGGAGGGACATCACAGATACGCAGTATTTT,TRBV10-2,TRBJ2-3,.,TRBD2
CASSTPRWDSGAVYLAQPQHF,TGTGCCAGTAGCACGCCCCGTTGGGACAGCGGGGCAGTGTATTTAGCTCAGCCCCAGCATTTT,TRBV19,TRBJ1-5,.,TRBD1
CASSQGITPQVQETQYF,TGCGCCAGCAGCCAAGGTATTACCCCGCAAGTTCAAGAGACCCAGTACTTC,TRBV4-1,TRBJ2-5,.,.
CAGPGVSYEQYF,TGTGCCGGGCCCGGGGTTTCCTACGAGCAGTACTTC,TRBV21-1,TRBJ2-7,.,.
CASSLLDTYEQYF,TGTGCCAGCAGCCTTCTTGATACCTACGAGCAGTACTTC,TRBV11-1,TRBJ2-7,.,.
CASSPRGRDGYTF,TGTGCCAGCAGCCCCAGGGGACGGGATGGCTACACCTTC,TRBV9,TRBJ1-2,.,.
CASSESSGGFEVHEQYF,TGCGCCAGCAGTGAGTCGAGCGGAGGGTTCGAGGTCCACGAGCAGTACTTC,TRBV10-1,TRBJ2-7,.,.
CASSLGLAGGYNNEQFF,TGTGCCAGCAGCCTCGGACTAGCGGGAGGGTACAACAATGAGCAGTTCTTC,TRBV7-9,TRBJ2-1,.,TRBD2
CASSQEGYWGEGPLVEQFF,TGCGCCAGCAGCCAAGAAGGGTATTGGGGGGAGGGCCCGTTGGTTGAGCAGTTCTTC,TRBV4-3,TRBJ2-1,once,TRBD2
CASKPTGTPEAFF,TGTGCCAGCAAACCTACCGGGACACCCGAAGCTTTCTTT,TRBV27,TRBJ1-1,.,.
CASSLGLAGGSEQFF,TGTGCCAGCAGCTTAGGGCTAGCGGGAGGGAGCGAGCAGTTCTTC,TRBV7-2,TRBJ2-1,once,TRBD2
CASSPWDSSYEQYF,TGTGCCAGCAGCCCGTGGGACAGCTCCTACGAGCAGTACTTC,TRBV27,TRBJ2-7,.,TRBD1
CASSQDPGTGVYEQYF,TGCGCCAGCAGCCAAGATCCCGGGACAGGGGTCTACGAGCAGTACTTC,TRBV4-3,TRBJ2-7,once,TRBD1
CASTPSYAGELFF,TGTGCCAGCACCCCTAGTTATGCCGGGGAGCTGTTTTTT,TRBV6-1,TRBJ2-2,.,.
CASSSPVPGLLGDEQFF,TGTGCCAGCAGCTCCCCAGTTCCCGGACTCCTAGGTGATGAGCAGTTCTTC,TRBV11-2,TRBJ2-1,.,.
CASSLPKVDTQYF,TGTGCCAGCAGCTTGCCTAAGGTCGATACGCAGTATTTT,TRBV5-4,TRBJ2-3,.,.
CASTRSTGGSSYGYTF,TGTGCCAGTACTCGCTCCACAGGGGGCTCGAGCTATGGCTACACCTTC,TRBV19,TRBJ1-2,.,TRBD1
CASSDPIGGGFFQYF,TGTGCCAGCAGTGACCCGATCGGGGGGGGATTCTTTCAGTACTTC,TRBV6-1,TRBJ2-4,once,TRBD2
CASSRTGGKDEQYF,TGTGCCAGTAGTCGGACAGGGGGCAAGGACGAGCAGTACTTC,TRBV19,TRBJ2-7,.,TRBD1
CASSPGGGSPYEQYF,TGTGCCAGTAGTCCCGGGGGTGGGAGCCCCTACGAGCAGTACTTC,TRBV19,TRBJ2-7,.,.
CASSWTGGNEQFF,TGTGCCAGCAGTTGGACAGGGGGCAATGAGCAGTTCTTC,TRBV2,TRBJ2-1,.,TRBD1
CASSLKTSGSTDTQYF,TGTGCCAGCAGTTTGAAGACTAGCGGTTCCACAGATACGCAGTATTTT,TRBV27,TRBJ2-3,.,TRBD2
CASSLGAMGYNEQFF,TGTGCTAGCAGCTTAGGGGCCATGGGGTACAATGAGCAGTTCTTC,TRBV7-7,TRBJ2-1,.,.
CASSLGLGGGYEQYF,TGTGCCAGCAGTTTGGGACTAGGTGGAGGCTACGAGCAGTACTTC,TRBV11-2,TRBJ2-7,.,TRBD2
CAWSVEGGPAKLFF,TGTGCCTGGAGTGTAGAGGGGGGGCCCGCGAAACTGTTTTTT,TRBV30,TRBJ1-4,.,.
CASSQEPPDGYTF,TGCGCCAGCAGCCAAGAGCCACCCGATGGCTACACCTTC,TRBV4-1,TRBJ1-2,.,.
CASSLRPQGGEQFF,TGTGCCAGCAGCTTGCGTCCACAGGGTGGTGAGCAGTTCTTC,TRBV7-8,TRBJ2-1,.,.
CASSQGARAGYNEQFF,TGTGCCAGCAGTCAAGGGGCAAGGGCAGGCTACAATGAGCAGTTCTTC,TRBV6-6,TRBJ2-1,.,.
CSARVDGEAFF,TGCAGTGCTAGAGTGGACGGTGAAGCTTTCTTT,TRBV20-1,TRBJ1-1,.,.
CASSFRELAGHEQFF,TGTGCCAGCAGCTTCAGAGAACTAGCGGGGCATGAGCAGTTCTTC,TRBV5-6,TRBJ2-1,.,TRBD2
CASSQDRSWVYEQYF,TGTGCCAGCAGTCAAGACAGGAGTTGGGTCTACGAGCAGTACTTC,TRBV27,TRBJ2-7,.,.
CASTTGLAVSTDTQYF,TGTGCCAGCACTACGGGACTAGCGGTGTCCACAGATACGCAGTATTTT,TRBV28,TRBJ2-3,.,TRBD2
CASTMRTGSGEQYF,TGTGCCAGCACTATGAGGACAGGGTCTGGCGAGCAGTACTTC,TRBV28,TRBJ2-7,.,TRBD1
CASSQVQVAGPYNEQFF,TGCGCCAGCAGCCAAGTGCAGGTAGCGGGACCTTACAATGAGCAGTTCTTC,TRBV4-3,TRBJ2-1,.,TRBD2
CASSLLATGELFF,TGTGCCAGCAGCTTACTAGCGACCGGGGAGCTGTTTTTT,TRBV9,TRBJ2-2,.,TRBD2
CASSYSIQSQETQYF,TGTGCCAGCAGTTACTCGATACAGTCACAAGAGACCCAGTACTTC,TRBV6-5,TRBJ2-5,.,.
CASRETSGSTTDTQYF,TGTGCCAGCAGAGAGACTAGCGGGAGTACCACAGATACGCAGTATTTT,TRBV7-9,TRBJ2-3,.,TRBD2
CASSQEIRQGETQYF,TGCGCCAGCAGCCAAGAAATCCGGCAGGGAGAGACCCAGTACTTC,TRBV4-3,TRBJ2-5,.,.
CASSLVPSLSTGELFF,TGTGCCAGCAGCTTAGTACCCAGCTTGAGCACCGGGGAGCTGTTTTTT,TRBV7-6,TRBJ2-2,.,.
CASSVGLADYNEQFF,TGTGCCAGCAGCGTAGGACTAGCGGACTACAATGAGCAGTTCTTC,TRBV9,TRBJ2-1,.,TRBD2
CASSLGGSGRSSYEQYF,TGTGCCAGCAGCTTAGGTGGTAGCGGCCGCAGCTCCTACGAGCAGTACTTC,TRBV13,TRBJ2-7,.,.
CASSGWLVGADERLFF,TGCGCCAGCAGCGGCTGGCTGGTGGGGGCGGATGAAAGACTGTTTTTT,TRBV4-1,TRBJ1-4,.,.
CASSLPGQGATNTGELFF,TGCGCCAGCAGCTTACCGGGACAGGGGGCGACGAACACCGGGGAGCTGTTTTTT,TRBV5-1,TRBJ2-2,.,TRBD1
CASSNEVGNTIYF,TGTGCCAGCAGTAATGAGGTCGGAAACACCATATATTTT,TRBV27,TRBJ1-3,.,.
CASSWTGHNYEQYF,TGCGCCAGCAGCTGGACAGGGCATAACTACGAGCAGTACTTC,TRBV5-1,TRBJ2-7,.,TRBD1
CASTGAGELFF,TGTGCCAGCACGGGAGCCGGGGAGCTGTTTTTT,TRBV6-1,TRBJ2-2,.,.
CASKRDGLGTEAFF,TGTGCCAGCAAGCGAGACGGCCTGGGAACTGAAGCTTTCTTT,TRBV28,TRBJ1-1,.,.
CASSTSDGTDTQYF,TGTGCCAGCAGTACCTCAGACGGCACAGATACGCAGTATTTT,TRBV28,TRBJ2-3,.,.
CASSSALTLSSYEQYF,TGTGCCAGTAGTAGTGCTTTGACGCTGAGCTCCTACGAGCAGTACTTC,TRBV19,TRBJ2-7,.,.
CASSGTGFEYEQYF,TGTGCCAGCTCAGGGACAGGTTTCGAGTACGAGCAGTACTTC,TRBV18,TRBJ2-7,.,TRBD1
CASSLSGGRGAGTQYF,TGTGCCAGCAGTCTAAGCGGGGGACGGGGGGCCGGGACCCAGTACTTC,TRBV27,TRBJ2-5,.,TRBD2